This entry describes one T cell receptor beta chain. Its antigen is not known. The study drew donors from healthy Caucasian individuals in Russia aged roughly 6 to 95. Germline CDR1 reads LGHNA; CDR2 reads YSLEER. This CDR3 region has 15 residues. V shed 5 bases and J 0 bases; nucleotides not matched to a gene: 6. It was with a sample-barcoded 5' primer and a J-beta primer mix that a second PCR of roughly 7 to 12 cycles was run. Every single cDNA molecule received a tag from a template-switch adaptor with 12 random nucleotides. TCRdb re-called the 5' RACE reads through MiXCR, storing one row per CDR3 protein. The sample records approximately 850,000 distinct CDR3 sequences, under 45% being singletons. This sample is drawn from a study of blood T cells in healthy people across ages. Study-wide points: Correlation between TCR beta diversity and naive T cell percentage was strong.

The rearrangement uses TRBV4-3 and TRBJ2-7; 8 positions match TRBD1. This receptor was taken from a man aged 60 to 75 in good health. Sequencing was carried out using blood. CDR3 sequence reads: CASSVEDRVSYEQYF. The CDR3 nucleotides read TGCGCCAGCAGCGTGGAGGACAGGGTCTCCTACGAGCAGTACTTC.